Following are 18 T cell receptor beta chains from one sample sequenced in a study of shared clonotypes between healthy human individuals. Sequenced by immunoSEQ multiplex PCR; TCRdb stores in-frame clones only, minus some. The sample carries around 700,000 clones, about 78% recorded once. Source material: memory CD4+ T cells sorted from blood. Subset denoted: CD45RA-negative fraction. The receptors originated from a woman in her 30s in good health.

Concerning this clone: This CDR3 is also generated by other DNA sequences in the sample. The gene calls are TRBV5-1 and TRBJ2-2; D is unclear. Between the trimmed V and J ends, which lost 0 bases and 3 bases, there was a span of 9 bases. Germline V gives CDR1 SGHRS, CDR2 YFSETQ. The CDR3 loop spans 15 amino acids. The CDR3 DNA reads TGCGCCAGCAGCTTGGGTGACCGGGACACCGGGGAGCTGTTTTTT. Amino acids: CASSLGDRDTGELFF.

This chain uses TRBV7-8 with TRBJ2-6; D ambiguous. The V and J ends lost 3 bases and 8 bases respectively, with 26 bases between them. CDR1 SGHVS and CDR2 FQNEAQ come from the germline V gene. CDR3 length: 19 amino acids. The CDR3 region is CASSFKAQSSLFVTNVLTF. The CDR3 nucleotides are TGTGCCAGCAGCTTCAAGGCTCAATCTTCATTATTTGTGACCAACGTCCTGACTTTC.

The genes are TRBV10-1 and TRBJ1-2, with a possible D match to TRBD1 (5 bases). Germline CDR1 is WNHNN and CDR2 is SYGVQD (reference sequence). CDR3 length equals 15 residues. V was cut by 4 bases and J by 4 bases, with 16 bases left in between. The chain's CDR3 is CASSGGVGFFYGYTF. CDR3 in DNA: TGCGCCAGCAGTGGGGGGGTGGGGTTTTTCTATGGCTACACCTTC.

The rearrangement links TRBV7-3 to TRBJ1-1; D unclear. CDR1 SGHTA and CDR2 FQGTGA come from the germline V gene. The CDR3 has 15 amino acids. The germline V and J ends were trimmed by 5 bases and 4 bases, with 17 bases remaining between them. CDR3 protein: CASSRNGDGGTEAFF. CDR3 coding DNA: TGTGCCAGCAGCCGCAATGGGGATGGTGGCACTGAAGCTTTCTTT.

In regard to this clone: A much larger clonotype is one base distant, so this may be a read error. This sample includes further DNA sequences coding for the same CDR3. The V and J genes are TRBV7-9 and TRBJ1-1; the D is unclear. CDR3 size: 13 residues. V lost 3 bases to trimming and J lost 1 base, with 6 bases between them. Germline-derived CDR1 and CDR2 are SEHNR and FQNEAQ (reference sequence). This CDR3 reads CASSLNRNTEAFF. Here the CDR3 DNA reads TGTGCCAGCAGCTTGAACAGGAACACTGAAGCTTTCTTT. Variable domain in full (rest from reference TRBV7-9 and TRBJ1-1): DTGVSQNPRHKITKRGQNVTFRCDPISEHNRLYWYRQTLGQGPEFLTYFQNEAQLEKSRLLSDRFSAERPKGSFSTLEIQRTEQGDSAMYLCASSLNRNTEAFFGQGTRLTVV.

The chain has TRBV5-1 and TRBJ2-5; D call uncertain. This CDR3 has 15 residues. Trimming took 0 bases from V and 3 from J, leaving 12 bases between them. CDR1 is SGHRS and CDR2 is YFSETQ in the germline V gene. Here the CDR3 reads CASSLALVLKETQYF. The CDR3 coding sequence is TGCGCCAGCAGCTTGGCCCTAGTGCTAAAAGAGACCCAGTACTTC.

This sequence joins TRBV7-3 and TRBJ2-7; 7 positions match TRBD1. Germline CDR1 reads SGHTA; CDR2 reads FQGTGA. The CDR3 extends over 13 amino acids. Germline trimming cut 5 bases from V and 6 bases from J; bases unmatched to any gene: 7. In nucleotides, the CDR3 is TGTGCCAGCAGCCCCTCAACAGGGGCCGAGCAGTACTTC. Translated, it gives CASSPSTGAEQYF.

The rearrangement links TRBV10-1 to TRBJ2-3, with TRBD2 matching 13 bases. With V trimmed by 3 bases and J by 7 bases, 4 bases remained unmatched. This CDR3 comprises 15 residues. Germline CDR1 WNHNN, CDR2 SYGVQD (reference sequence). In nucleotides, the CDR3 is TGCGCCAGCAGTGAACTAGCGGGAGGGTGGAATACGCAGTATTTT. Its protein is CASSELAGGWNTQYF.

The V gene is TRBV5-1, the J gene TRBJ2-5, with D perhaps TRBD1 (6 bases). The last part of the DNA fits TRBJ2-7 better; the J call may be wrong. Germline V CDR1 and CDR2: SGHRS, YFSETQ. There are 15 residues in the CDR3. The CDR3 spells CASNLGWDNSYEQYF. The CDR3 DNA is TGCGCCAGCAATCTCGGTTGGGACAACTCCTACGAGCAGTACTTC.

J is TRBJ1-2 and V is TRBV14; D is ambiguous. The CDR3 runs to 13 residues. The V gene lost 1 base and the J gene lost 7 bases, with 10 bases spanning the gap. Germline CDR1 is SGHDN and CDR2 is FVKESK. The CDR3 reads CASSQVARSGYTF. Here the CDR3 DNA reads TGTGCCAGCAGCCAAGTAGCGAGATCTGGCTACACCTTC.

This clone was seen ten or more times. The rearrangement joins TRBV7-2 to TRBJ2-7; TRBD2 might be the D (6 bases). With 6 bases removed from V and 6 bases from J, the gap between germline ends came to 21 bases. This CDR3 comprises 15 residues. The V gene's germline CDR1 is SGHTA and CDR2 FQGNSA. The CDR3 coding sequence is TGTGCCAGCAGTCAAATTTCGGGAGTAGCGGCCGAGCAGTACTTC. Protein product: CASSQISGVAAEQYF.

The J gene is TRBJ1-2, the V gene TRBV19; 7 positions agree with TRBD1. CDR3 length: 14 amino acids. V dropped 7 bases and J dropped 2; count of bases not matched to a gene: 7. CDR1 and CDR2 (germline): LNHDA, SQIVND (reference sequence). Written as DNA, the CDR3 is TGTGCCAGTAACCTCCGGGACAGAAACTATGGCTACACCTTC. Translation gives CASNLRDRNYGYTF.

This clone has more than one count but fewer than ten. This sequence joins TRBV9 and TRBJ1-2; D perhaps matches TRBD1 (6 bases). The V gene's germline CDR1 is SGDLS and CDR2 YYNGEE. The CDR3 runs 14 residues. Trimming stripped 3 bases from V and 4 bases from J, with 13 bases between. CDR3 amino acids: CASSALQGFYGYTF. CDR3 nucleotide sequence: TGTGCCAGCAGCGCCTTACAGGGCTTCTATGGCTACACCTTC. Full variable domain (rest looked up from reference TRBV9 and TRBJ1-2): DSGVTQTPKHLITATGQRVTLRCSPRSGDLSVYWYQQSLDQGLQFLIQYYNGEERAKGNILERFSAQQFPDLHSELNLSSLELGDSALYFCASSALQGFYGYTFGSGTRLTVV.

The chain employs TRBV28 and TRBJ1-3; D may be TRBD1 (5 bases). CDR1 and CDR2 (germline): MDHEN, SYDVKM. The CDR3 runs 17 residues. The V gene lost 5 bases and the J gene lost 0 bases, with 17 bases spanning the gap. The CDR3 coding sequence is TGTGCCAGCAGTCCGGGGGGACGGGGTCACTCTGGAAACACCATATATTTT. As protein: CASSPGGRGHSGNTIYF.

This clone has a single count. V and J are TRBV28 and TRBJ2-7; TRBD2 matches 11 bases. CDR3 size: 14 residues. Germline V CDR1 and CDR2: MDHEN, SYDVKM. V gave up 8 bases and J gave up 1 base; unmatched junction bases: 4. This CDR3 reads CASLTSGSSYEQYF. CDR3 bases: TGTGCCAGCCTCACTAGCGGGAGTTCCTACGAGCAGTACTTC.

CDR3 loop: CASSPTGAYNEQFF. For the CDR3, the DNA is TGTGCCAGCAGCCCGACAGGGGCCTACAATGAGCAGTTCTTC. The chain recombines TRBV7-4 with TRBJ2-1; 8 nucleotides align to TRBD1. Unmatched junction bases numbered 2, after V lost 5 bases and J lost 2 bases. This CDR3 region has 14 residues. Germline-derived CDR1 and CDR2 are SGHVT and SQSDAQ.

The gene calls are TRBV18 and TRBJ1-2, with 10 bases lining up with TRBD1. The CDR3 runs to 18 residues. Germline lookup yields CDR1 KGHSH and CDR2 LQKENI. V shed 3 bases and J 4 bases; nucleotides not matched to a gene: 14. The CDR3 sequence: CASSPSGTGDTPGYGYTF. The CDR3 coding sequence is TGTGCCAGCTCACCCTCCGGGACAGGGGACACCCCAGGCTATGGCTACACCTTC. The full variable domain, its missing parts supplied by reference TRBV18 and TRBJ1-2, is NAGVMQNPRHLVRRRGQEARLRCSPMKGHSHVYWYRQLPEEGLKFMVYLQKENIIDESGMPKERFSAEFPKEGPSILRIQQVVRGDSAAYFCASSPSGTGDTPGYGYTFGSGTRLTVV.

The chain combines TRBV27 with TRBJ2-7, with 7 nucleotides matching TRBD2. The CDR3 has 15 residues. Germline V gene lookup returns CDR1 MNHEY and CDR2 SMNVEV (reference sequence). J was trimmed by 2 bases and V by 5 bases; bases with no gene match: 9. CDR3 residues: CASSPLGGFTYEQYF. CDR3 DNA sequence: TGTGCCAGCAGTCCGCTGGGGGGGTTTACCTACGAGCAGTACTTC.